A selection of T cell receptor beta chains follows, all from one sample in a study of blood T cells in healthy people across ages. TCRdb re-called the 5' RACE reads through MiXCR, storing one row per CDR3 protein. The sample has fewer than 800,000 distinct CDR3 sequences; 49% are singletons. The sample was blood. Receptor source: an older woman in good health. Both conserved end residues are part of each CDR3. Each record gives: D gene, V gene, CDR3 protein. A D gene is named only where the DNA matches it firmly.

d_call: NA; v_call: TRBV5-6; cdr3_aa: CASSFAPTAYYEQYF
d_call: NA; v_call: TRBV18; cdr3_aa: CASSKGSTLYEQYF
d_call: TRBD2; v_call: TRBV20-1; cdr3_aa: CSAPGGRETQYF
d_call: NA; v_call: TRBV7-9; cdr3_aa: CASSRGERYEQYF
d_call: NA; v_call: TRBV24-1; cdr3_aa: CATSDRSSASYNEQFF
d_call: NA; v_call: TRBV27; cdr3_aa: CASSLGPHSGANVLTF
d_call: NA; v_call: TRBV6-2/TRBV6-3; cdr3_aa: CASRTGGHYGYTF
d_call: NA; v_call: TRBV2; cdr3_aa: CASRAHDRGTEAFF
d_call: NA; v_call: TRBV11-2; cdr3_aa: CASSLGARSYEQYF
d_call: TRBD2; v_call: TRBV28; cdr3_aa: CASKGGRRNEQFF
d_call: TRBD1; v_call: TRBV28; cdr3_aa: CASSYLGQETYEQYF
d_call: NA; v_call: TRBV7-3; cdr3_aa: CASSLVGLPEERETQYF
d_call: TRBD2; v_call: TRBV6-2/TRBV6-3; cdr3_aa: CASSRLAGGGVSNEQFF
d_call: TRBD2; v_call: TRBV20-1; cdr3_aa: CSALRLAGSRTLNEQFF
d_call: NA; v_call: TRBV25-1; cdr3_aa: CATGTANTGELFF
d_call: NA; v_call: TRBV12-3/TRBV12-4; cdr3_aa: CARSQEDTQYF